A selection of T cell receptor beta chains follows, all from one sample in a study of T cells in Graves' hyperthyroidism and ophthalmopathy. MiXCR, run by TCRdb on the multiplex PCR reads, gives a single entry per CDR3 protein. The data contain about 640,000 distinct CDR3 sequences, around 20% of them seen just once; the ten biggest clones take up 30% to 40%. The sample comprised blood. The receptors here all came from a man aged 25-40 years with Graves' ophthalmopathy. Each CDR3 is given with its conserved first and last residue. D genes are given only for firm matches. Clone size is not always given. Where it is, it says once, few, many or a class for expanded clones.

V	J	size	D	DNA	CDR3
TRBV20-1	TRBJ2-5	few	-	TGCAGTGCGTTGATCTATCGGAGGGAGACCCAGTACTTC	CSALIYRRETQYF
TRBV5-1	TRBJ2-7	-	-	TGCGCCAGCAGCCCCCACTCAAACGAGCAGTACTTC	CASSPHSNEQYF
TRBV28	TRBJ2-5	many	TRBD1	TGTGCCAGCAGTTCCCCGGGCAGGGGGCTAGAGACCCAGTACTTC	CASSSPGRGLETQYF
TRBV11-2	TRBJ2-3	-	-	TGTGCCAGCAGCTTAGTAGGATCCCTCACAGATACGCAGTATTTT	CASSLVGSLTDTQYF
TRBV30	TRBJ1-1	-	TRBD1	TGTGCCTGCCGGGGACAGGGTTACACTGAAGCTTTCTTT	CACRGQGYTEAFF
TRBV14	TRBJ1-6	few	-	TGTGCCAGCAGCCAAGAAACAGGGATTTCACCCCTCCACTTT	CASSQETGISPLHF
TRBV2	TRBJ1-6	-	-	TGTGCCTCAAGCTATTGGAAAACCGATAATTCACCCCTCCACTTT	CASSYWKTDNSPLHF
TRBV12-3/TRBV12-4	TRBJ1-1	many	-	TGTGCCAGCAGCCTCGTGGGGCCGGACACTGAAGCTTTCTTT	CASSLVGPDTEAFF
TRBV6-1	TRBJ2-1	few	-	TGTGCCAGCAGTCAGACAGGCTCCTACAATGAGCAGTTCTTC	CASSQTGSYNEQFF
TRBV6-1	TRBJ2-5	-	TRBD1	TGTGCCAGCACCACACCCGGGACAGGGAAAGAGACCCAGTACTTC	CASTTPGTGKETQYF
TRBV7-9	TRBJ1-4	-	TRBD1	TGTGCCAGCAGCCTTGACAGGGGGCGCGAAAAACTGTTTTTT	CASSLDRGREKLFF
TRBV7-2	TRBJ1-1	many	-	TGTGCCAGCAGCTCCCGGGGACAAGGCCCTAAGAACACTGAAGCTTTCTTT	CASSSRGQGPKNTEAFF
TRBV5-1	TRBJ1-1	many	-	TGCGCCAGCACCCTGGGGGGTGAAGCTTTCTTT	CASTLGGEAFF
TRBV20-1	TRBJ2-7	-	-	TGCAGTGCTAGAGATCAGGGCTCCTACGAGCAGTACTTC	CSARDQGSYEQYF
TRBV5-1	TRBJ2-3	-	-	TGCGCCAGCAGACTCGATAGCGGCGGCGAGGGTGGTGATACGCAGTATTTT	CASRLDSGGEGGDTQYF
TRBV5-5	TRBJ1-3	-	TRBD1	TGTGCCAGCAGCGGAACGGGGACAGGGGGAAAAGGGAGAAACACCATATATTTT	CASSGTGTGGKGRNTIYF